The present entry profiles one T cell receptor beta chain with its context. Trimming stripped 3 bases from V and 8 bases from J, with 16 bases between. Germline V CDR1 and CDR2: MNHEY, SMNVEV (reference sequence). CDR3 length equals 15 residues. This entry is derived from a study of blood T cell repertoires in COVID-19. Methods used by the authors: Estimation of nucleated cell counts relied on the amplification of reference gene primers. Clones were sequenced by immunoSEQ multiplex PCR, and TCRdb holds only the in-frame ones, with some missing. V and J calls and clone size are as listed in that table; D and trimming were resolved from the DNA. There are about 280,000 clones in the sample; roughly 90% occur only once, and 0.85% to 1% lies in the top ten.

Source material: peripheral blood. This clonotype was obtained from a middle-aged woman who had recovered from COVID-19. The chain has TRBV27 and TRBJ1-4, with a weak D call TRBD1 (5 bases). CDR3 sequence reads: CASSFDGGDLEKLFF. CDR3 nucleotides: TGTGCCAGCAGTTTCGACGGGGGTGATCTGGAAAAACTGTTTTTT.